This TCR beta chain was profiled in a study of persistence of HIV-infected CD4 T cells (TCRdb year 2020). About the full investigation: The study isolated CMV- and HIV-1 Gag-responding CD4+ T cells from ART-treated individuals to examine antigen-driven clonal expansion of HIV-1-infected cells. The clonality of all cells in each sorted population was assessed by TCRbeta sequencing, whereas the clonality of infected cells was assessed by proviral sequencing. Peripheral blood samples of up to 180 mL were taken at multiple time points, with the exception of a couple of participants who underwent leukapheresis at a single time point. The median time participants had been on suppressive ART was less than 10 years. In the cross-participant TCR cluster analysis, 8 participants were included for CMV and roughly 7 participants were included for Gag. Here is what the overall study found, with its caveats: The study involved few individuals and tested only a limited range of antigens. Bulk TCR analyses could not be limited to the rare CMV-responding cells that actually contained HIV-1 proviruses. Degenerate expanded CDR3beta sequences were enriched in antigen-responding cells, suggesting convergent selection of CD4+ responses to CMV and Gag. Significantly lower TCRbeta richness was observed in CMV- and Gag-responding cells than in anti-CD3/anti-CD28-responding cells, and higher oligoclonality was observed in CMV-responding cells than in CD3/CD28-stimulated and Gag-responding cells. A correlation was observed between TCR oligoclonality and proviral oligoclonality within the same sorted populations.

Interpreted using the paper, the treatment or condition label stands for: suppressive antiretroviral therapy. A pool of overlapping 15-mer peptides from HIV-1 Gag, at around 1 ug per peptide per mL, was used to stimulate the cells. Memory populations depleted of antigen-responding cells were obtained by sorting nonresponding CD40L-negative CD69-negative CD45RO-high memory CD4+ T cells. HIV-1-infected adults in whom suppressive ART had been started during chronic infection were enrolled as participants. Plasma HIV-1 RNA had been undetectable (below 50 copies/mL) in participants for at least 4 years. To be included, participants needed a CD4+ T cell count above 400 cells/uL and a positive CMV serology. Before stimulation, PBMCs were isolated using density centrifugation and depleted of CD8+ T cells. For around 17 hours, CD8-depleted PBMCs were stimulated with anti-CD28/CD49d costimulation, a CD40-blocking antibody, and enfuvirtide, which was added to prevent new infections. Cell sorting was done on a Beckman Coulter MoFlo Legacy or XDP sorter, and dead cells were excluded with propidium iodide. For samples with more than one million cells, genomic DNA was extracted with the QIAamp DNA Mini Kit, and for all other samples the Quick-DNA Microprep Kit was used.

From the cysteine through the phenylalanine, the CDR3 covers 15 amino acids. The only DNA kept is the CDR3, 45 bases in frame from the first base. CDR1 SNHLY and CDR2 FYNNEI were looked up in the germline V gene. Trimming leaves V shorter by 11 bases and J shorter by 0 bases, with the junction holding 7 bases beyond the gene matches. TCRbeta repertoires were sequenced from genomic DNA with the immunoSEQ hsTCRB assay version 4 in survey mode. For TCRbeta sequencing, genomic DNA was diluted to approximately 9.9 ng/uL, and up to 1 ug was used per sample. On the authors' methods: ImmunoSeq Analyzer 3.0 was used for analysis of TCRbeta data, and diversity was computed on productive nucleotide rearrangements. Lower-bound TCR diversity was estimated with the improved Chao index, and clonality with the Gini coefficient using the Immunarch R package. Different nucleotide rearrangements encoding the same CDR3beta amino acid sequence were treated as distinct clonotypes. Differential abundance analysis found TCRbeta sequences that were significantly enriched in antigen-responding cells compared with anti-CD3/anti-CD28-activated cells. GLIPH2 grouped TCRs by predicted peptide-MHC specificity, both within each participant and across combined participant data sets. Not all clones reach the TCRdb copy of this immuneACCESS table, which keeps in-frame sequences only. Checked studies attribute under half of the gap to unresolved V genes and leave the rest unexplained. The D gene and trimming were derived from the DNA, and the V and J assignments and clone size from that table. The sample table records 50,000 to 65,000 clones; less than 85% of these occur just once. Together, the top ten hold around 1.7% of the sample.

As for this clone: Its binding antigen is unknown. Qualities for individual bases were not recorded, and no much larger clone is one base off.

This specimen consisted of CD4+ T cells sorted from PBMCs after approximately 19-hour stimulation, obtained from a patient who received antiretroviral therapy. The sample's cell subset or site label, in plain terms: CD40L-CD69- CD45RO-high memory CD4 T cells not responding to Gag peptides. This sequence uses TRBV2 and TRBJ1-6; 7 bases in between match TRBD1. This sequence originates from an adult man with HIV who was CMV-seropositive. Read as DNA, the sequence is TGTGCCGGAGGGACAGCCGTCTCCTATAATTCACCCCTCCACTTT. Its amino acids are CAGGTAVSYNSPLHF. Outside the CDR3, residues come from the reference TRBV2 and TRBJ1-6 proteins, so the full variable domain is: EPEVTQTPSHQVTQMGQEVILRCVPISNHLYFYWYRQILGQKVEFLVSFYNNEISEKSEIFDDQFSVERPDGSNFTLKIRSTKLEDSAMYFCAGGTAVSYNSPLHFGNGTRLTVT.